This T cell receptor (beta chain) was sequenced in a study of blood T cell repertoires in COVID-19. Overall study: The United States, Italy and Spain provided the acute and convalescent COVID-19 samples. The analysed material was cDNA or gDNA that came from T cells, B-cell-depleted T cells, or PBMCs.

This CDR3 spans 15 amino acids. V lost 3 bases to trimming and J lost 0 bases; unmatched junction nucleotides: 2. The germline V gene has CDR1 SGHRS and CDR2 YFSETQ. About this clone itself: The identical CDR3 is also encoded by other nucleotide sequences in the sample.

Authors' analysis steps: Reference gene primer amplification gave nucleated cell count estimates. The protocol was immunoSEQ multiplex PCR, while the TCRdb copy is restricted to in-frame clones and leaves out a portion. Clonal size and the V and J genes are those of that table, whereas D and trimming came from the DNA. This table holds 84,000 or so clones, roughly 86% found once. The source is a woman older than 75 with acute or convalescent COVID-19. The rearrangement links TRBV5-1 to TRBJ2-1, with 8 bases aligning to TRBD2. Sequenced input: peripheral blood. CDR3 in DNA: TGCGCCAGCAGCTCCAGCGGGAGCTCCTACAATGAGCAGTTCTTC. It codes for CASSSSGSSYNEQFF.